The 25 T cell receptor beta chains below all came from one sample that was sequenced in a study of identical twins. TCRdb re-analysed the 5' RACE reads in MiXCR, keeping a single row per CDR3 protein. This table has under 350,000 distinct CDR3 sequences, roughly 10% appearing once. The data also belong to a second study, concerning yellow fever vaccine responses in identical twins.

Sequencing used CD8+ T cells sorted from blood. Receptors were obtained from a young woman in good health.

This clonotype was counted many times. The rearrangement joins TRBV29-1 to TRBJ2-7; TRBD1 might be the D (5 bases). The germline CDR1 and CDR2 sequences are SQVTM and ANQGSEA. The V and J ends lost 3 bases and 7 bases respectively, with 13 bases between them. CDR3 length: 12 amino acids. CDR3 bases: TGCAGCGTTGAGTACAGGATGGGGGAGCAGTACTTC. The encoded protein is CSVEYRMGEQYF.

The chain recombines TRBV28 with TRBJ2-1; TRBD1 or TRBD2 may be the D gene (5 bases each). Germline loops: CDR1 MDHEN, CDR2 SYDVKM. Trimming shortened V by 7 bases and J by 6 bases, and 16 bases separated the two germline ends. The CDR3 contains 14 residues. CDR3 loop: CASMLGDLINEQFF. The CDR3 coding sequence is TGTGCCAGCATGTTAGGGGACCTTATCAATGAGCAGTTCTTC.

The CDR3: CSARNRGGTYEQYF. The CDR3 nucleotides are TGCAGTGCTAGGAACCGAGGGGGTACCTACGAGCAGTACTTC. V and J are TRBV20-1 and TRBJ2-7; weak D call: TRBD1 (6 bases). The CDR3 loop spans 14 amino acids. V was pared by 3 bases and J by 2 bases, with 14 bases between. The V gene's germline CDR1 is DFQATT and CDR2 SNEGSKA (reference sequence).

In this sample, this clonotype turned up many times. The chain combines TRBV6-5 with TRBJ2-3, with D tentatively TRBD1 or TRBD2 (5 bases each). CDR3 size: 12 residues. Between the trimmed V and J ends, which lost 6 bases and 7 bases, there was a span of 11 bases. Germline V lookup: CDR1 MNHEY, CDR2 SVGAGI. CDR3 nucleotide sequence: TGTGCCAGCAGCCCACGGGACCATACGCAGTATTTT. Protein product: CASSPRDHTQYF.

The chain has TRBV6-6 and TRBJ2-5; tentative D call: TRBD2 (7 bases). In germline, CDR1 is MNHNY, CDR2 SVGAGI (reference sequence). The germline V and J ends were trimmed by 9 bases and 0 bases, with 11 bases remaining between them. The CDR3 spans 13 residues. The CDR3 loop reads CASTGGYQETQYF. The CDR3 DNA sequence: TGTGCCAGTACGGGGGGCTACCAAGAGACCCAGTACTTC.

In this sample, this clonotype turned up a few times. This chain joins TRBV10-3 and TRBJ2-1, with 9 bases lining up with TRBD2. CDR3 length: 16 residues. Germline lookup yields CDR1 ENHRY and CDR2 SYGVKD. V shed 0 bases and J 5 bases; nucleotides not matched to a gene: 5. This CDR3 is CAISESAGGDNNEQFF. For the CDR3, the DNA is TGTGCCATCAGTGAGTCAGCGGGAGGAGACAACAATGAGCAGTTCTTC.

The table lists this clonotype with many counts. This chain connects TRBV20-1 to TRBJ2-1; D not certain. Germline CDR1 and CDR2: DFQATT and SNEGSKA (reference sequence). CDR3 length: 16 amino acids. Between the trimmed V and J ends, which lost 1 base and 2 bases, there was a span of 15 bases. The CDR3 nucleotides are TGCAGTGCTAGAGTGATAGCTAGAGTAGCCTACAATGAGCAGTTCTTC. As protein: CSARVIARVAYNEQFF.

This clonotype was counted at least ten times. The V call is TRBV12-3 or TRBV12-4, the J call TRBJ1-6, with TRBD1 matching 9 bases. Germline trimming cut 5 bases from V and 3 bases from J; bases unmatched to any gene: 8. This CDR3 region has 17 residues. CDR3 region: CASSTGQGSVYNSPLHF. The CDR3 DNA reads TGTGCCAGCAGTACGGGACAGGGATCGGTCTATAATTCACCCCTCCACTTT.

In its sample, this clonotype was seen many times. This rearrangement joins TRBV7-6 to TRBJ2-3; D is unclear. V lost 3 bases and J 3 bases, leaving 7 bases between the germline ends. Looked up from germline, CDR1 is SGHVS and CDR2 is FNYEAQ. This CDR3 has 13 amino acids. CDR3 sequence (DNA): TGTGCCAGCAGCTTGGTGGAGACAGATACGCAGTATTTT. Its translation: CASSLVETDTQYF.

V and J are TRBV28 and TRBJ2-2, with D uncertain. Germline lookup yields CDR1 MDHEN and CDR2 SYDVKM. Trimming stripped 3 bases from V and 6 bases from J, with 11 bases between. The CDR3 covers 14 residues. CDR3 sequence: CASSFWQISGELFF. Here the CDR3 DNA reads TGTGCCAGCAGTTTTTGGCAGATCTCCGGGGAGCTGTTTTTT.

The J gene is TRBJ2-7, the V gene TRBV2, with a tentative D call TRBD1 (5 bases). Germline lookup yields CDR1 SNHLY and CDR2 FYNNEI. Trimming took 7 bases from V and 1 from J, leaving 11 bases between them. CDR3 length: 13 residues. The DNA for the CDR3 is TGTGCCAGCAAAGGGGCCATATCCTACGAGCAGTACTTC. It is translated as CASKGAISYEQYF.

This clonotype was seen ten or more times. This chain uses TRBV29-1 with TRBJ2-2; TRBD1 is a possible D gene (7 bases). Germline CDR1 reads SQVTM; CDR2 reads ANQGSEA. CDR3 length: 14 residues. The ends were cut back, 6 bases at V and 4 bases at J, with 15 bases in the middle. The chain's CDR3 is CSVPGGGRTGELFF. In DNA, the CDR3 is TGCAGCGTCCCAGGAGGGGGCCGCACCGGGGAGCTGTTTTTT.

This chain connects TRBV7-9 to TRBJ2-3; TRBD1 might be the D (5 bases). Between the trimmed V and J ends, which lost 2 bases and 4 bases, there was a span of 7 bases. Germline V lookup: CDR1 SEHNR, CDR2 FQNEAQ (reference sequence). This CDR3 contains 13 residues. For the CDR3, the DNA is TGTGCCAGCAGCTTAATGACAGCAGATACGCAGTATTTT. Translated, it gives CASSLMTADTQYF.

Only a few counts were recorded for this clonotype. This chain links TRBV29-1 with TRBJ2-7, with D perhaps matching TRBD2 (7 bases). V was pared by 5 bases and J by 3 bases, with 32 bases between. From germline, CDR1 is SQVTM and CDR2 ANQGSEA. CDR3 length: 19 amino acids. CDR3 in amino acids: CSVRGSSRGGGVVVYEQYF. In DNA form, the CDR3 reads TGCAGCGTTCGTGGCAGTTCCCGAGGAGGGGGGGTCGTAGTCTACGAGCAGTACTTC.

This clonotype was detected many times. The chain combines TRBV7-8 with TRBJ2-3, with D perhaps TRBD2 (5 bases). The V gene's germline CDR1 is SGHVS and CDR2 FQNEAQ. V lost 6 bases and J 9 bases, leaving 19 bases between the germline ends. The CDR3 loop spans 14 amino acids. CDR3 sequence reads: CASRDSTVFETQYF. The CDR3 bases are TGTGCCAGCAGGGACTCTACAGTGTTCGAGACGCAGTATTTT.

This clonotype showed up many times. This sequence joins TRBV20-1 and TRBJ2-7, with 7 positions matching TRBD1. In germline, CDR1 is DFQATT, CDR2 SNEGSKA (reference sequence). The CDR3 runs to 15 residues. Trimming cost V 1 base and J 6 bases; bases outside gene matches: 12. The CDR3, as DNA: TGCAGTGCTAGAGGATCCGGGACAGAGTCCAGCGAGCAGTACTTC. Its translation: CSARGSGTESSEQYF.

This clonotype was counted between two and nine times. The rearrangement links TRBV7-9 to TRBJ2-4; 7 nucleotides agree with TRBD1. Germline CDR1 and CDR2: SEHNR and FQNEAQ (reference sequence). This CDR3 region has 16 residues. V trimming: 5 bases; J trimming: 0 bases; junction bases outside the gene matches: 7. The CDR3 loop reads CASSQSTGVAKNIQYF. The CDR3 DNA is TGTGCCAGCAGCCAATCCACAGGGGTAGCCAAAAACATTCAGTACTTC.

The chain carries TRBV20-1 and TRBJ2-7; a possible D gene is TRBD2 (5 bases). Per germline, CDR1 DFQATT and CDR2 SNEGSKA (reference sequence). CDR3 length equals 15 residues. V lost 1 base and J 0 bases, leaving 13 bases between the germline ends. The CDR3 DNA is TGCAGTGCTAGAGCCGTGAGCGGTAGCTCCTACGAGCAGTACTTC. It yields the protein CSARAVSGSSYEQYF.

The chain combines TRBV7-2 with TRBJ2-3; TRBD2 matches 13 bases. Unmatched junction bases numbered 4, after V lost 5 bases and J lost 2 bases. This CDR3 has 16 residues. Germline V gene data show CDR1 as SGHTA and CDR2 as FQGNSA. CDR3 DNA: TGTGCCAGCAGCAAGGGACTAGCGGGATTCACAGATACGCAGTATTTT. It specifies CASSKGLAGFTDTQYF.

The sample holds many counts of this clonotype. The CDR3 DNA follows: TGTGCCAGCAGTTTCACGCGTGGCGATGAGCAGTTCTTC. Residues: CASSFTRGDEQFF. The chain links TRBV28 to TRBJ2-1; D gene unclear. Germline V gene sequence: CDR1 MDHEN, CDR2 SYDVKM. There are 13 residues in the CDR3. V was cut by 3 bases and J by 8 bases, with 11 bases left in between. Full variable domain (remainder filled in from reference TRBV28 and TRBJ2-1): DVKVTQSSRYLVKRTGEKVFLECVQDMDHENMFWYRQDPGLGLRLIYFSYDVKMKEKGDIPEGYSVSREKKERFSLILESASTNQTSMYLCASSFTRGDEQFFGPGTRLTVL.

The sample holds many counts of this clonotype. The CDR3 loop is CAIRGEGQTHDTQYF. CDR3 nucleotide sequence: TGTGCCATCAGGGGAGAGGGACAGACGCACGATACGCAGTATTTT. The V gene is TRBV10-3, the J gene TRBJ2-3, with 7 bases fitting TRBD1. In germline, CDR1 is ENHRY, CDR2 SYGVKD. J was trimmed by 6 bases and V by 6 bases; bases with no gene match: 12. CDR3 length: 15 amino acids.

The rearrangement joins TRBV24-1 to TRBJ2-1, with 7 bases identical to TRBD1. The CDR3 is 16 amino acids. Germline CDR1 reads KGHDR; CDR2 reads SFDVKD. V gave up 9 bases and J gave up 3 bases; unmatched junction bases: 13. The CDR3 region has the DNA TGTGCCACCTCCCCACAGGGGACGAAATTCTACAATGAGCAGTTCTTC. It yields the protein CATSPQGTKFYNEQFF.

In this sample, this clonotype turned up many times. The rearrangement uses TRBV7-9 and TRBJ2-3; TRBD1 aligns across 7 bases. Germline V gives CDR1 SEHNR, CDR2 FQNEAQ (reference sequence). CDR3 length: 15 residues. V lost 4 bases and J lost 3; bases outside the gene matches: 7. The DNA for the CDR3 is TGTGCCAGCAGCTCCAACGTCAGGGGGACAGATACGCAGTATTTT. Residues: CASSSNVRGTDTQYF.

This clonotype was observed many times. V is TRBV24-1 and J is TRBJ2-2; tentative D call: TRBD2 (5 bases). This CDR3 is 16 amino acids long. Trimming took 0 bases from V and 6 from J, leaving 13 bases between them. CDR1 KGHDR and CDR2 SFDVKD come from the germline V gene. CDR3 in DNA: TGTGCCACCAGTGATTTGGGCTTCGGGAAACCCGGGGAGCTGTTTTTT. Encoded protein: CATSDLGFGKPGELFF.

This clonotype was detected a few times. The chain recombines TRBV7-6 with TRBJ2-5, with D perhaps matching TRBD2 (5 bases). Germline V gene data show CDR1 as SGHVS and CDR2 as FNYEAQ. The CDR3 is 14 residues long. Between the trimmed V and J ends, which lost 3 bases and 2 bases, there was a span of 10 bases. CDR3 in amino acids: CASSFFGDQETQYF. CDR3 DNA sequence: TGTGCCAGCAGCTTCTTCGGGGATCAAGAGACCCAGTACTTC.